This T cell receptor (beta chain) is from a study of T cells in localized non-small cell lung cancer (dated by TCRdb to the early 2020s). Background for the entire study: Comparing tumors with uninvolved tumor-adjacent lungs, the study looked at the T cell repertoires of 200 to 250 patients with early-stage NSCLC. The cohort consisted of approximately 240 treatment-naive NSCLC patients whose localized lung tumors had been resected. A mean age of around 69 years was recorded for the NSCLC patients, of whom roughly 130 were male and 95 to 110 were female. General findings and caveats noted by the study authors: Since the design was exploratory, TCR variables were selected using unadjusted p-values with no false-discovery rate correction. Longer overall survival was associated with higher blood T cell density, whereas shorter survival was associated with higher adjacent-lung clonality. Uninvolved tumor-adjacent lung showed the highest T cell clonality, higher than tumor, which suggests more focused antigenic responses in the adjacent lung. Multi-region tumor sequencing was not performed, so intratumor heterogeneity could not be excluded. A median of 57 of the top 100 tumor clones were detected in paired uninvolved adjacent lung, and about 29 of these tumor clones were also found among the top 100 clones of the paired uninvolved adjacent lung.

About this clone itself: Its antigen remains undetermined. The record has no base qualities; no much larger clone is one base away.

At diagnosis, peripheral blood, uninvolved tumor-adjacent lung and tumor were collected and stored as a combination of fresh-frozen and FFPE material. Blood samples were analyzed as peripheral blood mononuclear cells for TCR repertoire profiling. TCR beta CDR3 regions were sequenced from DNA using the immunoSEQ Assay. The study's own analysis went as follows. To compute T cell density, TCR beta template counts were normalized to usable DNA, which was estimated by amplifying housekeeping genes. Richness was estimated using the preseqR package, with extrapolation to 400,000 templates for PBMC samples and to 120,000 templates for tissue samples. Clonality was taken to be one minus Pielou's evenness. Differential abundance testing on productive amino-acid clonotypes, with a minimum total count of 5 and an alpha of 0.1, was used to identify tissue-enriched TCRs. Repertoire overlap between compartments was quantified with the Jaccard Index and Morisita Overlap Index. GLIPH grouped TCR beta CDR3s together with public tetramer-defined viral CDR3s, and a viral motif had to include at least three viral sequences and also show V-gene enrichment. TCRdb mirrors the immuneACCESS table, restricted to in-frame sequences. Some clones are absent from its copies; in checked studies, under half trace to an unresolved V gene, and the reason for the others is unknown. V and J calls and clone size follow that table, whereas D and trimming were derived from the DNA. The sample table lists approximately 26,000 clones, more than 65% of them with a count of one. The ten largest clones capture more than 9% of the sample.

Sequences MNHNY (CDR1) and SVGAGI (CDR2) are obtained from the germline V gene (reference sequence). Its CDR3 holds 12 amino acids, cysteine through valine. Only the CDR3 portion is preserved as DNA: 36 bases, with reading frame beginning at the first base. V sheds 2 bases and J sheds 3 bases, leaving 5 bases between their ends. This sequence originates from a man aged 40-75 years with stage III squamous cell lung carcinoma. The sample consisted of peripheral blood, taken before any cancer treatment. The rearranged segments are TRBV6-6 and TRBJ2-7, with no D gene named confidently. For the CDR3, the sequence is CASSYKDYEQYV. In nucleotide form, the sequence is TGTGCCAGCAGTTACAAGGACTACGAGCAGTACGTC.